This TCR beta chain was identified in a study of chemoradiotherapy in HPV16-positive cancers. About this clone itself: The antigen remains unidentified.

TCRdb's table, derived via immunoSEQ multiplex PCR, lists solely in-frame clones and lacks some. This sample has a few thousand clones; roughly 80% occur once, and the top ten carry roughly 8.9%. Study-wide results and caveats: HPV-specific T cells were functionally defined from only a couple of HPV16-positive patients. Non-HPV-specific T cells did not expand in tumors during treatment, whereas candidate HPV-specific clones and E7-related motifs did.

The CDR3 loop spans 15 amino acids. Germline CDR1 GTSNPN, CDR2 SVGIG (reference sequence). V lost 7 bases and J lost 6, with 19 bases in between. The sequence came from a human donor with HPV-associated anogenital cancer. The genes are TRBV30 and TRBJ1-6; maybe TRBD1 (6 bases). The specimen was tumor tissue, collected from a patient who underwent chemoradiotherapy. The CDR3 reads CAFTLVDSFNSPLHF. CDR3 coding DNA: TGTGCCTTTACGCTTGTGGACAGTTTTAATTCACCCCTCCACTTT.